The 23 T cell receptor beta chains in this list originate from one sample, sequenced in a study of blood T cell repertoires in acute mononucleosis. Generated by immunoSEQ multiplex PCR, the TCRdb table keeps only in-frame clones and is missing some. The table lists 7,000 to 8,000 clones, less than 30% of them singletons. Time point reported: acute infectious mononucleosis, at clinical presentation within 2 weeks of symptom onset (visit 1). The material sequenced was EBV YVL epitope tetramer+ CD8+ T cells sorted from PBMCs, taken during acute infectious mononucleosis. Subset indicated: CD8 T cells binding a tetramer with EBV BRLF1 109-117 peptide (YVL-BR). The receptors were gathered from a woman under 30 with infectious mononucleosis caused by EBV.

This clone was seen at least ten times. Other nucleotide sequences from this sample produce the same CDR3. The gene calls are TRBV11-2 and TRBJ2-3, with 11 positions matching TRBD2. CDR3 size: 15 residues. The V and J ends lost 5 bases and 6 bases, in that order; junction bases with no gene match: 7. Germline CDR1 reads SGHAT; CDR2 reads FQNNGV. The CDR3 sequence is CASSLTSGSGDTQYF. DNA of the CDR3: TGTGCCAGCAGCCTCACTAGCGGGAGTGGGGATACGCAGTATTTT. Complete variable domain (other parts from reference TRBV11-2 and TRBJ2-3): EAGVAQSPRYKIIEKRQSVAFWCNPISGHATLYWYQQILGQGPKLLIQFQNNGVVDDSQLPKDRFSAERLKGVDSTLKIQPAKLEDSAVYLCASSLTSGSGDTQYFGPGTRLTVL.

A few counts support this clone. V is TRBV27 and J is TRBJ2-7; D remains unclear. The length of the CDR3 is 12 residues. V lost 8 bases to trimming and J lost 6 bases, with 14 bases between them. Germline values: CDR1 MNHEY, CDR2 SMNVEV (reference sequence). The CDR3 protein is CASLSLAGEQYF. The CDR3 DNA reads as TGTGCCAGCCTTTCCTTGGCCGGCGAGCAGTACTTC.

In this sample, this clone turned up a few times. The chain joins TRBV7-9 to TRBJ2-1; 8 bases agree with TRBD1. Germline CDR1 is SEHNR and CDR2 is FQNEAQ (reference sequence). The trim removed 5 bases at V and 8 bases at J, leaving 14 bases unmatched. CDR3 length: 16 residues. For the CDR3, the DNA is TGTGCCAGCAGCCAGGGGGCTTCAATTAGGTTGGATGAGCAGTTCTTC. Translated: CASSQGASIRLDEQFF.

Concerning this clone itself: Relative to the germline gene, one junction end is altered; a read error may explain this. The genes are TRBV7-3 and TRBJ2-1; 10 nucleotides match TRBD2. The CDR3 is made up of 15 amino acids. From germline, CDR1 is SGHTA and CDR2 FQGTGA. In DNA, the CDR3 is TGCGCCAGCAGCCCAACTAGCGGGGAGTACAATGAGCAGTTCTTC. Amino acid sequence: CASSPTSGEYNEQFF.

This clone was picked up a small number of times. V and J are TRBV7-6 and TRBJ2-7, with 9 positions matching TRBD1. Per germline, CDR1 SGHVS and CDR2 FNYEAQ. This CDR3 contains 14 residues. Trimming cost V 5 bases and J 6 bases; bases outside gene matches: 8. The CDR3 coding sequence is TGTGCCAGCAGCCCCTGGACAGGGGAATTCGAGCAGTACTTC. Residues: CASSPWTGEFEQYF.

This clone was detected only a few times. With a far larger clone one base away, a read error is the likely cause. In the same sample, other DNA sequences code for this CDR3. V is TRBV7-9 and J is TRBJ2-7; tentatively, D is TRBD1 (6 bases). Germline V gene sequence: CDR1 SEHNR, CDR2 FQNEAQ (reference sequence). V lost 6 bases and J 0 bases, leaving 9 bases between the germline ends. The CDR3 spans 13 residues. Here the CDR3 reads CASSWTASYEQYF. The CDR3 bases are TGTGCCAGCAGTTGGACAGCCTCCTACGAGCAGTACTTC.

The chain joins TRBV5-6 to TRBJ2-1; 11 bases map to TRBD2. The CDR3 has 14 amino acids. With V trimmed by 5 bases and J by 7 bases, 5 bases remained unmatched. Germline V gene lookup returns CDR1 SGHDT and CDR2 YYEEEE. The CDR3: CASSLAGGGNEQFF. CDR3 DNA sequence: TGTGCCAGCAGTTTAGCGGGAGGGGGGAATGAGCAGTTCTTC. The full variable domain, with the rest looked up from reference TRBV5-6 and TRBJ2-1, is DAGVTQSPTHLIKTRGQQVTLRCSPKSGHDTVSWYQQALGQGPQFIFQYYEEEERQRGNFPDRFSGHQFPNYSSELNVNALLLGDSALYLCASSLAGGGNEQFFGPGTRLTVL.

This clone was seen only a few times. The rearrangement uses TRBV11-2 and TRBJ2-1, with 11 bases that match TRBD1. Germline-derived CDR1 and CDR2 are SGHAT and FQNNGV. CDR3 length: 17 amino acids. V gave up 5 bases and J gave up 6 bases; unmatched junction bases: 12. Here the CDR3 reads CASSLLHSDRGPNEQFF. In DNA, the CDR3 is TGTGCCAGCAGCCTTCTCCACTCGGACAGGGGGCCCAATGAGCAGTTCTTC.

This clone is deemed large. The sample contains more than one DNA sequence encoding this CDR3. The chain has TRBV27 and TRBJ2-1; D call uncertain. V lost 5 bases to trimming and J lost 4 bases, with 3 bases between them. The CDR3 is 11 amino acids. Germline V gives CDR1 MNHEY, CDR2 SMNVEV (reference sequence). This chain's CDR3 is CASSNYNEQFF. CDR3 in DNA: TGTGCCAGCAGTAATTACAATGAGCAGTTCTTC.

This clone was seen ten or more times. This chain uses TRBV7-3 with TRBJ2-4; a possible D gene is TRBD1 (5 bases). Germline CDR1 and CDR2: SGHTA and FQGTGA. With 4 bases removed from V and 0 bases from J, the gap between germline ends came to 16 bases. This CDR3 contains 17 residues. CDR3 in amino acids: CASSSQGSSIAKNIQYF. CDR3 DNA sequence: TGTGCCAGCAGCTCCCAGGGCAGCTCAATAGCCAAAAACATTCAGTACTTC. The variable domain in full, with the rest retrieved from reference TRBV7-3 and TRBJ2-4, is GAGVSQTPSNKVTEKGKYVELRCDPISGHTALYWYRQSLGQGPEFLIYFQGTGAADDSGLPNDRFFAVRPEGSVSTLKIQRTERGDSAVYLCASSSQGSSIAKNIQYFGAGTRLSVL.

Judged by abundance, this clone is medium-sized. This rearrangement joins TRBV11-2 to TRBJ2-7; D is unclear. The CDR3 runs 13 residues. Germline V gives CDR1 SGHAT, CDR2 FQNNGV. V was pared by 5 bases and J by 6 bases, with 14 bases between. CDR3 coding DNA: TGTGCCAGCAGCACTTACAGAGAACTCGAGCAGTACTTC. Amino acid sequence: CASSTYRELEQYF.

The J gene is TRBJ2-7, the V gene TRBV4-2, with 7 bases aligning to TRBD1. Germline values: CDR1 LGHNA, CDR2 YNFKEQ. The J segment lost 5 bases and the V segment lost 5 bases, leaving 9 bases of the junction unmatched. The CDR3 spans 14 residues. CDR3 sequence reads: CASSLDGTANEQYF. The DNA for the CDR3 is TGTGCCAGCAGCTTAGACGGGACAGCCAACGAGCAGTACTTC.

This clone was detected a few times. In DNA form, the CDR3 reads TGTGCCAGCAGCTTAGAGGCTAGCTCCTACAATGAGCAGTTCTTC. Translation gives CASSLEASSYNEQFF. V is TRBV7-9 and J is TRBJ2-1; D is ambiguous. There are 15 residues in the CDR3. Germline V gives CDR1 SEHNR, CDR2 FQNEAQ (reference sequence). Trimming took off 1 base at V and 0 bases at J, with 7 bases between the two ends.

J is TRBJ1-1 and V is TRBV11-2, with D tentatively TRBD1 (5 bases). With 6 bases removed from V and 1 base from J, the gap between germline ends came to 15 bases. The CDR3 contains 15 residues. CDR1 and CDR2 from the germline V gene are SGHAT and FQNNGV. The CDR3 here is CASSTVGTPNTEAFF. The CDR3 DNA follows: TGTGCCAGCAGTACGGTGGGGACCCCGAACACTGAAGCTTTCTTT. The full variable domain, with the rest looked up from reference TRBV11-2 and TRBJ1-1, is EAGVAQSPRYKIIEKRQSVAFWCNPISGHATLYWYQQILGQGPKLLIQFQNNGVVDDSQLPKDRFSAERLKGVDSTLKIQPAKLEDSAVYLCASSTVGTPNTEAFFGQGTRLTVV.

This clone rates as medium-sized. The chain employs TRBV11-2 and TRBJ2-7, with 7 bases lining up with TRBD1. The CDR3 extends over 14 amino acids. Germline V gene sequence: CDR1 SGHAT, CDR2 FQNNGV. Germline trimming cut 0 bases from V and 5 bases from J; bases unmatched to any gene: 4. The CDR3 nucleotides are TGTGCCAGCAGCTTAGACGGGACAGCCAACGAGCAGTACTTC. This gives the protein CASSLDGTANEQYF.

The chain couples TRBV7-2 to TRBJ2-5; 7 bases are shared with TRBD2. Germline V gene data show CDR1 as SGHTA and CDR2 as FQGNSA. Trimming removed 7 bases from V and 3 bases from J; junction bases left unmatched: 11. The CDR3 runs to 15 residues. The CDR3 coding sequence is TGTGCCAGCAACTTCAACGCGGGAGAAGAAGAGACCCAGTACTTC. The encoded protein is CASNFNAGEEETQYF.

The chain is built from TRBV11-3 and TRBJ2-7; 11 bases are a match to TRBD2. This CDR3 is built from 15 residues. The V segment lost 5 bases and the J segment 6 bases; nucleotides outside the gene matches: 9. In germline, CDR1 is SGHNT, CDR2 YENEEA. CDR3 nucleotide sequence: TGTGCCAGCAGCACATATAGCGGGAGGGCCACCGAGCAGTACTTC. Translation: CASSTYSGRATEQYF.

V and J are TRBV13 and TRBJ2-1; weak D call: TRBD1 (6 bases). This CDR3 is 12 amino acids long. V was pared by 6 bases and J by 11 bases, with 14 bases between. CDR1 and CDR2 from the germline V gene are PRHDT and FYEKMQ (reference sequence). This CDR3 is CASSTGITKQFF. Here the CDR3 DNA reads TGTGCCAGCAGTACAGGGATCACCAAGCAGTTCTTC.

The chain recombines TRBV6-5 with TRBJ2-3; a possible D gene is TRBD2 (6 bases). V lost 6 bases to trimming and J lost 6 bases, with 13 bases between them. This CDR3 contains 13 residues. Germline CDR1 is MNHEY and CDR2 is SVGAGI. CDR3 protein: CASSLLAGDTQYF. The DNA for the CDR3 is TGTGCCAGCAGCTTACTAGCTGGGGATACGCAGTATTTT.

This clone has more than one count but fewer than ten. A read error is likely here: a far larger clone is one base away. This specimen includes other DNA sequences encoding the same CDR3. The V call is TRBV7-3, the J call TRBJ2-7; unclear D gene. From germline, CDR1 is SGHTA and CDR2 FQGTGA. The CDR3 runs 13 residues. The germline V and J ends were trimmed by 6 bases and 0 bases, with 9 bases remaining between them. The CDR3 sequence: CASSWTASYEQYF. The CDR3 coding sequence is TGTGCCAGCAGTTGGACGGCCTCCTACGAGCAGTACTTC.

This clone turned up a few times. The chain uses TRBV11-2 and TRBJ2-7; D remains unclear. The CDR3 is made up of 13 amino acids. Germline-derived CDR1 and CDR2 are SGHAT and FQNNGV. Trimming removed 6 bases at V and 2 bases at J, with 11 bases between. The CDR3 region is CASSPGLAYEQYF. CDR3 DNA sequence: TGTGCCAGCAGTCCGGGTCTCGCCTACGAGCAGTACTTC.

This clone is labeled as medium-sized. V is TRBV6-5 and J is TRBJ2-7, with D hard to call. Trimming took off 4 bases at V and 5 bases at J, with 21 bases between the two ends. Germline V CDR1 and CDR2: MNHEY, SVGAGI. The CDR3 loop spans 16 amino acids. The CDR3 region is CASSSEPGSFSHEQYF. The CDR3 bases are TGTGCCAGCAGTTCCGAACCCGGGTCATTTTCCCACGAGCAGTACTTC.

J is TRBJ2-7 and V is TRBV5-4, with TRBD2 identical over 10 bases. V shed 4 bases and J 0 bases; nucleotides not matched to a gene: 4. This CDR3 is 15 amino acids long. Germline assignment: CDR1 SGHNT and CDR2 YYREEE (reference sequence). The CDR3 protein is CASSILAGDSYEQYF. The CDR3 DNA reads TGTGCCAGCAGCATCCTAGCGGGGGACTCCTACGAGCAGTACTTC.